This entry lists 19 T cell receptor beta chains sequenced from one sample in a study of blood T cell repertoires in COVID-19. Libraries were prepared by immunoSEQ multiplex PCR; TCRdb keeps only in-frame clonotypes and omits some of them. Of just under 80,000 clones listed, 88% are singletons. Sequencing was carried out using peripheral blood. The receptors shown here come from a human donor in a cohort sampled during active COVID-19.

The chain uses TRBV5-4 and TRBJ1-2; D not resolved. Germline assignment: CDR1 SGHNT and CDR2 YYREEE (reference sequence). V was trimmed by 0 bases and J by 7 bases, leaving 16 bases between them. This CDR3 has 15 amino acids. CDR3 sequence reads: CASSLVRSTPGGYTF. The DNA for the CDR3 is TGTGCCAGCAGCTTGGTCCGATCAACGCCGGGTGGCTACACCTTC.

The chain combines TRBV7-2 with TRBJ1-2; 8 bases line up with TRBD1. J was trimmed by 2 bases and V by 4 bases; bases with no gene match: 3. Per the germline V gene, CDR1 is SGHTA and CDR2 is FQGNSA. This CDR3 spans 14 amino acids. The CDR3 loop reads CASSSGTGNYGYTF. The CDR3 nucleotides read TGTGCCAGCAGCTCGGGGACAGGAAACTATGGCTACACCTTC.

The rearrangement uses TRBV6-5 and TRBJ2-7; D is possibly TRBD1 (5 bases). The V and J ends lost 6 bases and 3 bases respectively, with 12 bases between them. Germline V CDR1 and CDR2: MNHEY, SVGAGI. CDR3 length: 13 residues. This CDR3 reads CASRDSTSYEQYF. CDR3 coding DNA: TGTGCCAGCAGAGACAGTACGAGCTACGAGCAGTACTTC.

V is TRBV14 and J is TRBJ2-7; 7 nucleotides align to TRBD2. V shed 2 bases, J shed 9 bases, and the junction held 10 bases outside the gene matches. The CDR3 consists of 14 residues. CDR1 and CDR2 from the germline V gene are SGHDN and FVKESK. Written as DNA, the CDR3 is TGTGCCAGCAGCCAACTGGGAGGGACTACTGGGCAGTACTTC. Its protein is CASSQLGGTTGQYF.

The CDR3 nucleotides are TGTGCCAGCTCATACAGGGGAGACTATGGCTACACCTTC. This gives the protein CASSYRGDYGYTF. The rearrangement links TRBV18 to TRBJ1-2; 7 bases match TRBD1. V trimming: 5 bases; J trimming: 3 bases; junction bases outside the gene matches: 3. Germline CDR1 and CDR2: KGHSH and LQKENI. The CDR3 extends over 13 amino acids.

This chain uses TRBV7-9 with TRBJ1-1, with a weak D call TRBD1 (5 bases). The CDR3 has 13 residues. Trimming took off 5 bases at V and 8 bases at J, with 15 bases between the two ends. The V gene's germline CDR1 is SEHNR and CDR2 FQNEAQ (reference sequence). The CDR3 region is CASSLTTAGEAFF. In DNA, the CDR3 is TGTGCCAGCAGCCTTACGACAGCAGGGGAAGCTTTCTTT. Full variable domain (missing parts from reference TRBV7-9 and TRBJ1-1): DTGVSQNPRHKITKRGQNVTFRCDPISEHNRLYWYRQTLGQGPEFLTYFQNEAQLEKSRLLSDRFSAERPKGSFSTLEIQRTEQGDSAMYLCASSLTTAGEAFFGQGTRLTVV.

The chain joins TRBV7-2 to TRBJ2-1, with D perhaps TRBD1 (5 bases). V lost 2 bases, J lost 4 bases, and 9 bases lay in between. CDR3 length: 14 amino acids. Germline V gene data show CDR1 as SGHTA and CDR2 as FQGNSA. As DNA, the CDR3 is TGTGCCAGCAGCTTAAACCCAGGGTACAATGAGCAGTTCTTC. Protein product: CASSLNPGYNEQFF.

This clone appeared a single time. V usage is TRBV5-1 and J usage is TRBJ1-2; D call uncertain. The CDR3 consists of 14 residues. The germline V and J ends were trimmed by 4 bases and 2 bases, with 12 bases remaining between them. Germline CDR1 SGHRS, CDR2 YFSETQ. As DNA, the CDR3 is TGCGCCAGCAGCCTGGACGGTAGAAACTATGGCTACACCTTC. Amino acid sequence: CASSLDGRNYGYTF. Combining the CDR3 with reference TRBV5-1 and TRBJ1-2 gives the whole variable domain KAGVTQTPRYLIKTRGQQVTLSCSPISGHRSVSWYQQTPGQGLQFLFEYFSETQRNKGNFPGRFSGRQFSNSRSEMNVSTLELGDSALYLCASSLDGRNYGYTFGSGTRLTVV.

This rearrangement joins TRBV10-3 to TRBJ2-3, with D possibly matching TRBD2 (5 bases). Looked up from germline, CDR1 is ENHRY and CDR2 is SYGVKD. The CDR3 loop spans 12 amino acids. Between the trimmed V and J ends, which lost 10 bases and 1 base, there was a span of 9 bases. This CDR3 reads CATGLRTDTQYF. The CDR3 DNA sequence: TGTGCCACCGGACTGCGCACAGATACGCAGTATTTT.

This sequence joins TRBV7-2 and TRBJ2-1; 8 bases are shared with TRBD2. The germline gives CDR1 SGHTA, CDR2 FQGNSA. The J segment lost 2 bases and the V segment lost 7 bases, leaving 7 bases of the junction unmatched. CDR3 size: 15 residues. DNA for the CDR3: TGTGCCAGCACCCCAGCGGGGGTACCCTACAATGAGCAGTTCTTC. This gives the protein CASTPAGVPYNEQFF.

The V and J genes are TRBV19 and TRBJ1-2; 11 positions match TRBD1. The CDR3 covers 15 residues. Germline V gene sequence: CDR1 LNHDA, CDR2 SQIVND (reference sequence). J gave up 6 bases and V 5 bases, and 8 bases lay outside the gene matches. Here the CDR3 reads CASSPWTGGEDGYTF. CDR3 DNA: TGTGCCAGTAGTCCCTGGACAGGGGGCGAGGATGGCTACACCTTC.

The V and J genes are TRBV5-8 and TRBJ2-5; 8 bases match TRBD1. V was pared by 4 bases and J by 5 bases, with 10 bases of the junction left unmatched. Germline lookup yields CDR1 SGHTS and CDR2 YDEGEE. This CDR3 spans 15 amino acids. In DNA form, the CDR3 reads TGTGCCAGCAGCCCGGGGGACAGGATGCGGGAGACCCAGTACTTC. It specifies CASSPGDRMRETQYF.

The chain is built from TRBV9 and TRBJ2-7, with 7 bases fitting TRBD1. V gave up 4 bases and J gave up 5 bases; unmatched junction bases: 12. Per the germline V gene, CDR1 is SGDLS and CDR2 is YYNGEE. The CDR3 sequence is 15 residues long. CDR3 protein: CASSKKGAPAHEQYF. The DNA for the CDR3 is TGTGCCAGCAGCAAAAAGGGGGCGCCGGCCCACGAGCAGTACTTC.

The chain combines TRBV5-1 with TRBJ2-3; D not certain. The CDR3 runs 14 residues. V lost 0 bases and J lost 2, with 7 bases in between. Per the germline V gene, CDR1 is SGHRS and CDR2 is YFSETQ. In DNA, the CDR3 is TGCGCCAGCAGCTTGGCCGCGTCCACAGATACGCAGTATTTT. It codes for CASSLAASTDTQYF.

There are a few counts of this clone. The chain uses TRBV28 and TRBJ2-6; 7 nucleotides match TRBD1. The trim removed 7 bases at V and 0 bases at J, leaving 6 bases unmatched. The germline CDR1 and CDR2 sequences are MDHEN and SYDVKM. This CDR3 comprises 16 residues. CDR3 DNA: TGTGCCAGCACCAAGGGACAGTCCTCTGGGGCCAACGTCCTGACTTTC. Its translation is CASTKGQSSGANVLTF.

This clone is labeled as large. The rearrangement joins TRBV28 to TRBJ2-2; the match to TRBD2 covers 8 bases. V lost 5 bases and J lost 7; bases outside the gene matches: 9. The CDR3 consists of 15 residues. Looked up from germline, CDR1 is MDHEN and CDR2 is SYDVKM. CDR3 sequence reads: CASSPGSGIDGELFF. The CDR3 region has the DNA TGTGCCAGCAGTCCCGGTAGCGGGATTGACGGGGAGCTGTTTTTT.

The rearrangement uses TRBV7-3 and TRBJ2-3; D remains ambiguous. This CDR3 contains 13 residues. The germline CDR1 and CDR2 sequences are SGHTA and FQGTGA. V was shortened by 5 bases and J by 5 bases, with 11 bases between the two germline ends. The chain's CDR3 is CASSRVPLDTQYF. In DNA form, the CDR3 reads TGTGCCAGCAGCCGCGTTCCGTTAGATACGCAGTATTTT.

In its sample, this clone was seen a few times. The chain has TRBV27 and TRBJ1-2; the match to TRBD1 covers 9 bases. Germline-derived CDR1 and CDR2 are MNHEY and SMNVEV (reference sequence). The V segment lost 7 bases and the J segment 1 base; nucleotides outside the gene matches: 10. The CDR3 runs 16 residues. CDR3 DNA sequence: TGTGCCAGCAAGCCGGGGGACAGGGCCCTTAACTATGGCTACACCTTC. This translates into CASKPGDRALNYGYTF.

This sequence joins TRBV6-1 and TRBJ1-5; D not certain. Germline values: CDR1 MNHNS, CDR2 SASEGT. CDR3 size: 12 residues. V gave up 3 bases and J gave up 8 bases, with 8 bases separating them. CDR3 coding DNA: TGTGCCAGCAGTGATAGTCCAAAGCCCCAGCATTTT. This encodes CASSDSPKPQHF.